The 20 T cell receptor beta chains presented below share a single source sample, sequenced in a study of CD8 T cells in ankylosing spondylitis. TCRdb re-analysed the 5' RACE reads in MiXCR, keeping a single row per CDR3 protein. Of 250,000 to 350,000 distinct CDR3 sequences in the sample, less than 25% are singletons; the top ten hold under 4%. Sequencing input: blood, either unsorted or a sorted T cell fraction (not recorded which). Source of these receptors: a female donor with ankylosing spondylitis or in good health (not recorded which).

The genes are TRBV9 and TRBJ2-2, with a possible D match to TRBD1 (5 bases). Germline V gene data show CDR1 as SGDLS and CDR2 as YYNGEE. Between the trimmed V and J ends, which lost 3 bases and 7 bases, there was a span of 7 bases. The length of the CDR3 is 12 residues. The CDR3 DNA reads TGTGCCAGCAGCGCAGGGATCGGGGAGCTGTTTTTT. Amino acids: CASSAGIGELFF.

This clonotype was seen a handful of times. The V and J genes are TRBV6-2 or TRBV6-3 and TRBJ1-1; D unresolved. Per the germline V gene, CDR1 is MNHEY and CDR2 is SVGEGT. Between the trimmed V and J ends, which lost 4 bases and 0 bases, there was a span of 6 bases. The CDR3 runs to 13 residues. The CDR3 loop is CASSSMMNTEAFF. CDR3 sequence (DNA): TGTGCCAGCAGTTCGATGATGAACACTGAAGCTTTCTTT.

V and J are TRBV7-2 and TRBJ2-7; 9 nucleotides match TRBD1. The germline V gene encodes CDR1 SGHTA and CDR2 FQGNSA. This CDR3 has 15 residues. Losses at the gene ends were 6 bases for V and 6 bases for J; bases not matched to a gene: 12. Here the CDR3 reads CASSSGGTGSGEQYF. Written as DNA, the CDR3 is TGTGCCAGCAGTTCTGGGGGGACAGGGTCCGGCGAGCAGTACTTC.

The V call is TRBV20-1, the J call TRBJ1-2, with unresolved D. The germline CDR1 and CDR2 sequences are DFQATT and SNEGSKA (reference sequence). The V end lost 1 base, the J end lost 2 bases, and 8 bases lay between the germline ends. This CDR3 region has 13 residues. CDR3 nucleotide sequence: TGCAGTGCTAGAGTCGCAGAAAACTATGGCTACACCTTC. Translated: CSARVAENYGYTF.

This clonotype was seen more than once but under ten times. This chain connects TRBV20-1 to TRBJ2-7; TRBD1 agrees at 10 bases. CDR1 and CDR2 from the germline V gene are DFQATT and SNEGSKA (reference sequence). With V trimmed by 6 bases and J by 2 bases, 10 bases remained unmatched. This CDR3 comprises 15 residues. The CDR3 bases are TGCAGTGCGGCCGACCGGGACAGGGGAACCTACGAGCAGTACTTC. This codes for CSAADRDRGTYEQYF.

V usage is TRBV7-2 and J usage is TRBJ2-1; D tentatively fits TRBD1 or TRBD2 (6 bases each). Germline CDR1 and CDR2: SGHTA and FQGNSA. This CDR3 has 17 amino acids. Trimming cost V 8 bases and J 2 bases, with 22 bases left between them. Here the CDR3 reads CASQIVWTGAAYNEQFF. CDR3 nucleotide sequence: TGTGCCAGCCAGATCGTTTGGACGGGGGCCGCCTACAATGAGCAGTTCTTC.

This clonotype appeared many times. CDR3 bases: TGTGCCAGCAGTCAAGACAGGATATTCGAGCAGTACTTC. The encoded protein is CASSQDRIFEQYF. The chain couples TRBV12-3 or TRBV12-4 to TRBJ2-7; a weak D match, TRBD1 (6 bases). Deletions cut 5 bases from V and 6 bases from J, with 14 bases between. This CDR3 comprises 13 residues.

Ten or more counts support this clonotype. The chain employs TRBV2 and TRBJ2-1; no reliable D call. Trimming left V 4 bases short and J 0 bases short, with 10 bases between. The germline V gene has CDR1 SNHLY and CDR2 FYNNEI. The CDR3 contains 15 residues. The CDR3 DNA reads as TGTGCCAGCAGTGGACCCCGAAGCTCCTACAATGAGCAGTTCTTC. Residues: CASSGPRSSYNEQFF.

The gene calls are TRBV20-1 and TRBJ2-1; either TRBD1 or TRBD2 may fit D (5 bases each). Looked up from germline, CDR1 is DFQATT and CDR2 is SNEGSKA (reference sequence). CDR3 length equals 14 residues. V lost 6 bases and J 0 bases, leaving 12 bases between the germline ends. CDR3 sequence reads: CSALGLASYNEQFF. In DNA, the CDR3 is TGCAGTGCCCTGGGGCTAGCCTCCTACAATGAGCAGTTCTTC.

CDR3 region: CSASLAGYEQYF. The CDR3 bases are TGCAGTGCTAGTCTAGCGGGCTACGAGCAGTACTTC. V is TRBV20-1 and J is TRBJ2-7; TRBD2 matches 8 bases. The J segment lost 3 bases and the V segment lost 3 bases, leaving 1 base of the junction unmatched. The germline V gene has CDR1 DFQATT and CDR2 SNEGSKA (reference sequence). The CDR3 is 12 amino acids.

This clonotype was counted ten times or more. This chain links TRBV20-1 with TRBJ1-2; 8 bases are shared with TRBD1. V gave up 1 base and J gave up 8 bases; unmatched junction bases: 9. This CDR3 comprises 14 residues. Germline loops: CDR1 DFQATT, CDR2 SNEGSKA (reference sequence). The CDR3, as DNA: TGCAGTGCTAGAGCCCGACAGGGGCGCTTCGGCTACACCTTC. This translates into CSARARQGRFGYTF.

This clonotype was counted many times. This CDR3 reads CSVADRLFRQETQYF. The CDR3 DNA is TGCAGCGTTGCAGACCGACTATTCAGGCAAGAGACCCAGTACTTC. This chain connects TRBV29-1 to TRBJ2-5; D is possibly TRBD2 (5 bases). Germline V lookup: CDR1 SQVTM, CDR2 ANQGSEA. V was trimmed by 4 bases and J by 2 bases, leaving 17 bases between them. The CDR3 spans 15 residues.

This clonotype was counted a few times. J is TRBJ1-4 and V is TRBV5-1, with D hard to call. Germline V lookup: CDR1 SGHRS, CDR2 YFSETQ. This CDR3 region has 15 residues. Trimming took 5 bases from V and 4 from J, leaving 15 bases between them. This chain's CDR3 is CASRPRAWGNEKLFF. The CDR3 nucleotides read TGCGCCAGCAGACCCCGGGCTTGGGGTAATGAAAAACTGTTTTTT.

The chain is built from TRBV20-1 and TRBJ1-1; TRBD1 agrees at 7 bases. Germline CDR1 reads DFQATT; CDR2 reads SNEGSKA (reference sequence). This CDR3 is 13 amino acids long. The V and J ends lost 4 bases and 1 base, in that order; junction bases with no gene match: 3. For the CDR3, the DNA is TGCAGTGCTACCCGACAGGGGAACACTGAAGCTTTCTTT. This translates into CSATRQGNTEAFF.

The chain links TRBV24-1 to TRBJ2-5; D perhaps matches TRBD2 (5 bases). CDR3 length: 14 residues. Germline V gene data show CDR1 as KGHDR and CDR2 as SFDVKD. V lost 10 bases to trimming and J lost 4 bases, with 18 bases between them. CDR3 region: CATDFARAGETQYF. As DNA, the CDR3 is TGTGCCACGGATTTTGCGAGGGCGGGAGAGACCCAGTACTTC.

This clonotype occurred a few times. The V and J genes are TRBV12-3 or TRBV12-4 and TRBJ1-1; D is uncertain. Trimming stripped 7 bases from V and 1 base from J, with 16 bases between. The CDR3 totals 15 residues. The CDR3 nucleotides are TGTGCCAGCACCCCAATGGACCGATGGAACACTGAAGCTTTCTTT. It codes for CASTPMDRWNTEAFF.

This clonotype was recorded at least ten times. J is TRBJ2-3 and V is TRBV29-1; D possibly corresponds to TRBD1 (5 bases). This CDR3 has 13 residues. Germline-derived CDR1 and CDR2 are SQVTM and ANQGSEA. The germline V and J ends were trimmed by 3 bases and 0 bases, with 7 bases remaining between them. Here the CDR3 reads CSVEGPSTDTQYF. The CDR3 DNA reads as TGCAGCGTTGAGGGGCCTAGCACAGATACGCAGTATTTT.

The J gene is TRBJ2-5, the V gene TRBV11-2; no definite D call. Trimming removed 3 bases from V and 4 bases from J, with 18 bases in between. This CDR3 has 16 residues. Germline values: CDR1 SGHAT, CDR2 FQNNGV. CDR3 amino acids: CASSFNRPLRSETQYF. CDR3 bases: TGTGCCAGCAGCTTTAACCGACCGCTTAGGTCAGAGACCCAGTACTTC.

This clonotype has only a few counts. This chain links TRBV25-1 with TRBJ2-6, with 9 bases aligning to TRBD1. Trimming removed 5 bases from V and 0 bases from J; junction bases left unmatched: 8. CDR1 is MGHDK, CDR2 SYGVNS, per germline. The CDR3 is 18 residues long. CDR3 sequence reads: CASSHPGTGTSGANVLTF. CDR3 coding DNA: TGTGCCAGCAGTCACCCTGGGACAGGGACCTCTGGGGCCAACGTCCTGACTTTC. Variable domain in full (rest from reference TRBV25-1 and TRBJ2-6): EADIYQTPRYLVIGTGKKITLECSQTMGHDKMYWYQQDPGMELHLIHYSYGVNSTEKGDLSSESTVSRIRTEHFPLTLESARPSHTSQYLCASSHPGTGTSGANVLTFGAGSRLTVL.

This clonotype was counted only a few times. The CDR3, as DNA: TGTGCCAGCAGGGCTAGCGGGGGTTACAATGAGCAGTTCTTC. It is translated as CASRASGGYNEQFF. The J gene is TRBJ2-1, the V gene TRBV27; 10 bases are shared with TRBD2. Germline values: CDR1 MNHEY, CDR2 SMNVEV (reference sequence). The CDR3 is made up of 14 amino acids. V was pared by 6 bases and J by 4 bases, with 3 bases of the junction left unmatched.